This entry lists 14 T cell receptor beta chains sequenced from one sample in a study of neurological immune-mediated disorders. This sample's time point: technical triplicate 3. In TCRdb, the 5' RACE reads were re-called with MiXCR into one record per CDR3 protein. The sample holds some 30,000 distinct CDR3 sequences, about 15% seen once. The sequenced sample consisted of CD4+ T cells from blood. These receptors were taken from a female donor with HTLV-1-associated myelopathy (HAM/TSP).

This clonotype was seen a few times. The rearrangement links TRBV7-3 to TRBJ2-1; 7 bases map to TRBD1. This CDR3 contains 16 residues. V shed 1 base, J shed 6 bases, and the junction held 9 bases outside the gene matches. Germline V gives CDR1 SGHTA, CDR2 FQGTGA. The CDR3 coding sequence is TGTGCCAGCAGCTTAAACGCCGGGACAGTAAGCAATGAGCAGTTCTTC. Translated, it gives CASSLNAGTVSNEQFF.

Judged by abundance, this clonotype is medium-sized (0.01 to 0.1%). V is TRBV14 and J is TRBJ2-2, with 9 bases matching TRBD2. Trimming removed 6 bases from V and 1 base from J; junction bases left unmatched: 0. The CDR3 extends over 14 amino acids. Germline V gives CDR1 SGHDN, CDR2 FVKESK. The CDR3 DNA reads as TGTGCCAGCAGGACTAGCGGGAACACCGGGGAGCTGTTTTTT. Translated, it gives CASRTSGNTGELFF.

Many counts were recorded for this clonotype. The V and J genes are TRBV20-1 and TRBJ2-3; D is ambiguous. There are 14 residues in the CDR3. Deletions cut 3 bases from V and 0 bases from J, with 10 bases between. From germline, CDR1 is DFQATT and CDR2 SNEGSKA (reference sequence). Here the CDR3 reads CSASAPLSTDTQYF. The DNA of the CDR3 is TGCAGTGCTAGCGCACCTCTTAGCACAGATACGCAGTATTTT.

The chain has TRBV5-1 and TRBJ2-3; D not certain. V lost 10 bases and J 4 bases, leaving 16 bases between the germline ends. CDR1 is SGHRS, CDR2 YFSETQ, per germline. The length of the CDR3 is 13 residues. Written as DNA, the CDR3 is TGCGCCGCTCGGTTGGAATGGTCAGATACGCAGTATTTT. Translated, it gives CAARLEWSDTQYF. The entire variable domain, with the rest obtained from reference TRBV5-1 and TRBJ2-3, is as follows: KAGVTQTPRYLIKTRGQQVTLSCSPISGHRSVSWYQQTPGQGLQFLFEYFSETQRNKGNFPGRFSGRQFSNSRSEMNVSTLELGDSALYLCAARLEWSDTQYFGPGTRLTVL.

This clonotype has at least ten counts. The CDR3 region is CASLLAGTDTQYF. Written as DNA, the CDR3 is TGTGCCAGCCTCCTAGCGGGGACAGATACGCAGTATTTT. The chain couples TRBV6-2 or TRBV6-3 to TRBJ2-3, with 9 bases lining up with TRBD2. V trimming: 8 bases; J trimming: 3 bases; junction bases outside the gene matches: 3. There are 13 residues in the CDR3. The germline V gene encodes CDR1 MNHEY and CDR2 SVGEGT.

The rearrangement links TRBV5-1 to TRBJ1-5; D not certain. Germline V gene lookup returns CDR1 SGHRS and CDR2 YFSETQ. Trimming took off 4 bases at V and 4 bases at J, with 9 bases between the two ends. The CDR3 contains 13 residues. The CDR3 DNA follows: TGCGCCAGCAGCCTGAGCCCGAATCAGCCCCAGCATTTT. The encoded protein is CASSLSPNQPQHF.

The table lists this clonotype with many counts. The rearrangement joins TRBV20-1 to TRBJ1-2; possibly TRBD1 for D (5 bases). The CDR3 is made up of 14 amino acids. Germline CDR1 DFQATT, CDR2 SNEGSKA (reference sequence). Deletions cut 0 bases from V and 4 bases from J, with 12 bases between. CDR3 sequence: CSARDDGGTYGYTF. The CDR3 nucleotides read TGCAGTGCTAGAGATGACGGGGGGACCTATGGCTACACCTTC.

This clonotype was observed many times. V usage is TRBV5-5 and J usage is TRBJ2-7; a weak D match, TRBD1 (6 bases). Trimming left V 7 bases short and J 0 bases short, with 8 bases between. Germline V gene sequence: CDR1 SGHKS, CDR2 YYEKEE (reference sequence). CDR3 size: 12 residues. The CDR3 protein is CASPDSSYEQYF. CDR3 coding DNA: TGTGCCAGCCCGGACAGCTCCTACGAGCAGTACTTC.

In this sample, this clonotype turned up many times. The chain couples TRBV25-1 to TRBJ1-2; D may be TRBD1 (6 bases). Germline-derived CDR1 and CDR2 are MGHDK and SYGVNS. With 2 bases removed from V and 3 bases from J, the gap between germline ends came to 7 bases. The CDR3 covers 13 residues. The CDR3 loop reads CASSETGYYGYTF. The CDR3 DNA reads as TGTGCCAGCAGTGAAACAGGGTACTATGGCTACACCTTC.

This clonotype was detected many times. The rearrangement joins TRBV29-1 to TRBJ1-2, with D possibly TRBD1 on 5 matching bases. The CDR3 sequence is 12 residues long. CDR1 SQVTM and CDR2 ANQGSEA come from the germline V gene. V was pared by 3 bases and J by 7 bases, with 12 bases between. In DNA form, the CDR3 reads TGCAGCGTTGAGGCCTGGGGCAGTGGCTACACCTTC. Amino acid sequence: CSVEAWGSGYTF. The full variable domain, completed using reference TRBV29-1 and TRBJ1-2, is SAVISQKPSRDICQRGTSLTIQCQVDSQVTMMFWYRQQPGQSLTLIATANQGSEATYESGFVIDKFPISRPNLTFSTLTVSNMSPEDSSIYLCSVEAWGSGYTFGSGTRLTVV.

This clonotype was seen many times. The V gene is TRBV20-1, the J gene TRBJ2-7; 8 nucleotides match TRBD1. Trimming cost V 3 bases and J 2 bases; bases outside gene matches: 9. This CDR3 has 15 amino acids. Germline CDR1 DFQATT, CDR2 SNEGSKA (reference sequence). The CDR3 coding sequence is TGCAGTGCTAGTTTGGGAACGACAGGGGCCTACGAGCAGTACTTC. This encodes CSASLGTTGAYEQYF.

Many counts were recorded for this clonotype. The V and J genes are TRBV5-1 and TRBJ2-5; TRBD1 aligns across 9 bases. J gave up 1 base and V 5 bases, and 6 bases lay outside the gene matches. Germline-derived CDR1 and CDR2 are SGHRS and YFSETQ. The CDR3 is 15 residues long. The CDR3 is CASRPGTGSQETQYF. The CDR3 coding sequence is TGCGCCAGCAGACCCGGGACAGGGAGCCAAGAGACCCAGTACTTC.

This clonotype was detected ten times or more. CDR3 amino acids: CASSLFENYGYTF. CDR3 coding DNA: TGTGCCAGCAGTTTATTTGAAAACTATGGCTACACCTTC. The J gene is TRBJ1-2, the V gene TRBV28, with D unresolved. V lost 1 base to trimming and J lost 2 bases, with 5 bases between them. The CDR3 consists of 13 residues. The germline gives CDR1 MDHEN, CDR2 SYDVKM.

The sample holds many counts of this clonotype. The V and J genes are TRBV7-9 and TRBJ2-6; D might be TRBD1 (5 bases). V was shortened by 0 bases and J by 2 bases, with 8 bases between the two germline ends. In germline, CDR1 is SEHNR, CDR2 FQNEAQ (reference sequence). The CDR3 has 16 amino acids. The CDR3 DNA reads as TGTGCCAGCAGCTTAGCGCGCAGGGCTGGGGCCAACGTCCTGACTTTC. This sequence encodes CASSLARRAGANVLTF.